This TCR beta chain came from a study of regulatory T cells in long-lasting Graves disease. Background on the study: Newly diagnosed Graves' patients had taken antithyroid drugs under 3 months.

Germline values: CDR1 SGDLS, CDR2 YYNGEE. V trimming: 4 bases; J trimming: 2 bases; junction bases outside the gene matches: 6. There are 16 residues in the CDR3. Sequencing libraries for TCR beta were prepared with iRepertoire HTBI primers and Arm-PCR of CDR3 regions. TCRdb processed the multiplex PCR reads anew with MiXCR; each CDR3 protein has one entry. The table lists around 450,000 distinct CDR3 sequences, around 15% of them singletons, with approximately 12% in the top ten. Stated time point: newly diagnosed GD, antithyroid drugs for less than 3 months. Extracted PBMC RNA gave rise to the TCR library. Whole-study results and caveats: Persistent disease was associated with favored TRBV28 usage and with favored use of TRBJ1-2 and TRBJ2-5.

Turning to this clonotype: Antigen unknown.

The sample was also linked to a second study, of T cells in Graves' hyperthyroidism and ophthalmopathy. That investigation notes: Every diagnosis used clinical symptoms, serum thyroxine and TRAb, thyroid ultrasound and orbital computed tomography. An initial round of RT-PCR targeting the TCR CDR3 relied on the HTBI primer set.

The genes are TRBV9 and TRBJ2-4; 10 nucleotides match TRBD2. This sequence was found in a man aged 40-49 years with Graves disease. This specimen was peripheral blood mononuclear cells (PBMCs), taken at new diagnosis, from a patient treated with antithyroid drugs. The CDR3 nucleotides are TGTGCCAGCAGCCTCACTAGCGGGACGACCAAAAACATTCAGTACTTC. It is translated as CASSLTSGTTKNIQYF.